In its sample, the clone carrying this T cell receptor beta chain was seen a few times. This CDR3 comprises 17 residues. The V and J ends lost 4 bases and 9 bases respectively, with 22 bases between them. The V gene's germline CDR1 is MNHNS and CDR2 SASEGT. TCRdb reprocessed the reads with MiXCR, giving one entry per CDR3 protein. This table holds about 740,000 distinct CDR3 sequences, about a third found once. The data originate from a study of T cell repertoires in cytomegalovirus infection. About the research overall: CMV infection together with matching HLA type was indicated by public TCR beta signatures.

The chain joins TRBV6-1 to TRBJ1-6; TRBD1 is a possible D gene (6 bases). Sequencing was performed on PBMCs. The sequence came from a human donor in good health (CMV status not recorded). Some clones in this sample may be carry-over from other donors' samples. The CDR3 reads CASSGSSPGARISPLHF. The CDR3, as DNA: TGTGCCAGCAGTGGGTCATCCCCGGGGGCAAGGATTTCACCCCTCCACTTT.